This TCR beta chain originates from a study of blood T cells in healthy people across ages. Study-level points and caveats: As age increased, TCR beta diversity per million T cells fell in a roughly linear fashion.

J was trimmed by 0 bases and V by 0 bases; bases with no gene match: 10. Germline CDR1 reads SGHTA; CDR2 reads FQGNSA. This CDR3 contains 19 residues. For the second PCR, which ran for roughly 7 to 11 cycles, a sample-barcoded 5' primer and a J-beta primer mix were used. TCRdb passed the 5' RACE reads through MiXCR, listing each CDR3 protein once. The sample lists 850,000 to 950,000 distinct CDR3 sequences, about 30% occurring once. Each sample gave at least 6.5 million isolated PBMCs. RNA extraction gave at least 5 micrograms of total RNA per sample. This clonotype was found many times. No antigen is known for it.

The clonotype comes from a woman aged 80 or over in good health. Sequenced sample: blood. The chain has TRBV7-2 and TRBJ2-3, with 9 bases aligning to TRBD2. DNA for the CDR3: TGTGCCAGCAGCTTAGCGTATATGCGGGGGGGCCCTAGCACAGATACGCAGTATTTT. Its translation is CASSLAYMRGGPSTDTQYF.